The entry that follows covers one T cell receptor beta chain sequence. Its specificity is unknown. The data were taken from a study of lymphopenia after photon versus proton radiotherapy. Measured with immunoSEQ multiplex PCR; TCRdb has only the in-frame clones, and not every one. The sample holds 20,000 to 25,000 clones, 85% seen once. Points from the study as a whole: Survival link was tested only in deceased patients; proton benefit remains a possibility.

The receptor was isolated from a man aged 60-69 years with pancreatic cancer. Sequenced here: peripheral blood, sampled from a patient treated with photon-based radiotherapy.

Written as DNA, the CDR3 is TGCGCCAGCAGCCAAGTCCCGGGGAACACTGAAGCTTTCTTT. Its protein is CASSQVPGNTEAFF. J is TRBJ1-1 and V is TRBV4-3; D is unresolved. Germline V gives CDR1 LGHNA, CDR2 YSLEER. The CDR3 is 14 residues long. V dropped 1 base and J dropped 1 base, with 7 bases sitting between them.